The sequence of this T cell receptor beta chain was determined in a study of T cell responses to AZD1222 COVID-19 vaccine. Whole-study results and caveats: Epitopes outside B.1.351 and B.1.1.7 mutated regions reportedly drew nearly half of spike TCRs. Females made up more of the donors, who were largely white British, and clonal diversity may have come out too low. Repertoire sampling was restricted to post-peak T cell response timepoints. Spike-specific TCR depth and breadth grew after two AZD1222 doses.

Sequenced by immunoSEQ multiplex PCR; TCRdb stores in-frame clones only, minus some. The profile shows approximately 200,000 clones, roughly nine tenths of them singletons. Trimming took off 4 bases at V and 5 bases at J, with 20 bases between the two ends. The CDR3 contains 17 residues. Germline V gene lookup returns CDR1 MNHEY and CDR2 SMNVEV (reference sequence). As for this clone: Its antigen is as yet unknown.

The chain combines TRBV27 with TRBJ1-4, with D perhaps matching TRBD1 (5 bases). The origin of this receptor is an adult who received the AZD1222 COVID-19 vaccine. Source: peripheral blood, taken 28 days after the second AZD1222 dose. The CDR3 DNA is TGTGCCAGCAGTTCGGCCCAGGGTAGAGCTGCGAATGAAAAACTGTTTTTT. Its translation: CASSSAQGRAANEKLFF.